Presented here are 16 T cell receptor beta chains from one specimen sequenced in a study of radiation and T cells in renal cell carcinoma (dated by TCRdb to about 2020). Read against the paper, the sample's time point label means: blood 4 weeks post-SBRT, at nephrectomy. In the paper's terms, the treatment or condition label means: 15 Gy SBRT to primary tumor, nephrectomy 4 weeks later. Library method: the immunoSEQ multiplex PCR assay. Here the immuneACCESS table is served through TCRdb, limited to in-frame sequences with V and J called. Missing clones are a known gap in these copies; in checked studies unresolved V genes cover under half, and the rest lacks a known reason. The sample profile shows 30,000 to 40,000 clones; over 70% of them were found once. The ten biggest clones cover around a third of the sample. Sequenced here: blood, sampled from a patient whose treatment included radiotherapy and nephrectomy. These receptors came from a man aged 55 to 70 with renal cell carcinoma.

The chain employs TRBV18 and TRBJ2-7; TRBD1 aligns across 7 bases. The CDR3 is 14 amino acids. The germline CDR1 and CDR2 sequences are KGHSH and LQKENI. J was trimmed by 3 bases and V by 4 bases; bases with no gene match: 6. In DNA, the CDR3 is TGTGCCAGCTCACGCGAACAGGGGATCTACGAGCAGTACTTC. As protein: CASSREQGIYEQYF. Variable domain in full (rest from reference TRBV18 and TRBJ2-7): NAGVMQNPRHLVRRRGQEARLRCSPMKGHSHVYWYRQLPEEGLKFMVYLQKENIIDESGMPKERFSAEFPKEGPSILRIQQVVRGDSAAYFCASSREQGIYEQYFGPGTRLTVT.

The chain has TRBV2 and TRBJ2-1; TRBD2 agrees at 13 bases. This CDR3 has 15 residues. CDR1 SNHLY and CDR2 FYNNEI come from the germline V gene. The V and J ends lost 6 bases and 7 bases, in that order; junction bases with no gene match: 6. This CDR3 reads CASRDGTSGANEQFF. CDR3 DNA: TGTGCCAGCAGGGACGGGACTAGCGGGGCTAATGAGCAGTTCTTC.

The rearrangement joins TRBV5-6 to TRBJ1-5, with TRBD1 matching over 10 bases. CDR1 and CDR2 (germline): SGHDT, YYEEEE. Trimming took 3 bases from V and 0 from J; bases not matched to a gene: 6. The CDR3 length is 17 residues. Here the CDR3 reads CASSYGTGDYSNQPQHF. CDR3 DNA sequence: TGTGCCAGCAGCTACGGGACAGGGGATTATAGCAATCAGCCCCAGCATTTT.

A single count supports this clone. This chain links TRBV19 with TRBJ2-2; tentative D call: TRBD2 (5 bases). V was pared by 8 bases and J by 6 bases, with 13 bases between. This CDR3 has 13 amino acids. Germline V lookup: CDR1 LNHDA, CDR2 SQIVND (reference sequence). The CDR3 reads CASGSRVPGELFF. The DNA of the CDR3 is TGTGCCAGTGGGAGTCGAGTCCCCGGGGAGCTGTTTTTT. The full variable domain, in which reference TRBV19 and TRBJ2-2 provide the parts outside the CDR3, is DGGITQSPKYLFRKEGQNVTLSCEQNLNHDAMYWYRQDPGQGLRLIYYSQIVNDFQKGDIAEGYSVSREKKESFPLTVTSAQKNPTAFYLCASGSRVPGELFFGEGSRLTVL.

The chain links TRBV29-1 to TRBJ2-3; 10 bases are a match to TRBD2. In germline, CDR1 is SQVTM, CDR2 ANQGSEA. The CDR3 covers 13 residues. With 5 bases clipped from V and 6 bases from J, the junction kept 5 bases outside the gene matches. The CDR3 bases are TGCAGCGTTATAAGTAGCGGGAGGGATACGCAGTATTTT. Protein product: CSVISSGRDTQYF.

V gene TRBV18 combines with J gene TRBJ2-3; weak D call: TRBD1 (6 bases). CDR1 is KGHSH, CDR2 LQKENI, per germline. Trimming left V 3 bases short and J 0 bases short, with 10 bases between. This CDR3 contains 15 residues. The CDR3 is CASSPGQRSTDTQYF. As DNA, the CDR3 is TGTGCCAGCTCACCCGGACAGAGGAGCACAGATACGCAGTATTTT.

The chain carries TRBV4-1 and TRBJ1-1; the D is unclear. The CDR3 contains 15 residues. Germline loops: CDR1 MGHRA, CDR2 YSYEKL. Trimming took 4 bases from V and 1 from J, leaving 13 bases between them. The CDR3 reads CASSRPVSKNTEAFF. CDR3 coding DNA: TGCGCCAGCAGCCGACCAGTAAGTAAGAACACTGAAGCTTTCTTT.

This clone was detected only a few times. V is TRBV10-2 and J is TRBJ2-2, with D maybe TRBD2 (7 bases). CDR3 length equals 16 residues. Germline V gene data show CDR1 as WSHSY and CDR2 as SAAADI. The V end lost 6 bases, the J end lost 3 bases, and 17 bases lay between the germline ends. Written as DNA, the CDR3 is TGCGCCAGCAGATACCCGGGGGGCGCTGACACCGGGGAGCTGTTTTTT. The encoded protein is CASRYPGGADTGELFF.

The chain links TRBV27 to TRBJ2-7; 12 positions match TRBD2. CDR1 is MNHEY, CDR2 SMNVEV, per germline (reference sequence). The CDR3 extends over 16 amino acids. V was clipped by 5 bases and J by 4 bases; unmatched bases: 9. CDR3 DNA: TGTGCCAGCAGTCAGACTAGCGGGAGAATGGTGTACGAGCAGTACTTC. This encodes CASSQTSGRMVYEQYF.

This chain uses TRBV19 with TRBJ1-1, with D unresolved. With 7 bases removed from V and 1 base from J, the gap between germline ends came to 16 bases. CDR3 length: 15 amino acids. Germline V CDR1 and CDR2: LNHDA, SQIVND (reference sequence). CDR3 amino acids: CASIRKATENTEAFF. The CDR3 DNA sequence: TGTGCCAGTATCAGGAAGGCTACAGAGAACACTGAAGCTTTCTTT.

In the case of this clone: A junction end diverges from the germline sequence, so it may reflect a read error. The J gene is TRBJ2-2, the V gene TRBV9; D is uncertain. This CDR3 is built from 15 residues. Germline V gene sequence: CDR1 SGDLS, CDR2 YYNGEE. CDR3 nucleotides: TGTGCCAGCAGCGTAGCTTCTCGGAACGCCGGGGAGCTGTTTTTT. Translating gives CASSVASRNAGELFF. The full variable domain, in which reference TRBV9 and TRBJ2-2 provide the parts outside the CDR3, is DSGVTQTPKHLITATGQRVTLRCSPRSGDLSVYWYQQSLDQGLQFLIQYYNGEERAKGNILERFSAQQFPDLHSELNLSSLELGDSALYFCASSVASRNAGELFFGEGSRLTVL.

V is TRBV5-1 and J is TRBJ2-7; 7 nucleotides line up with TRBD1. This CDR3 spans 14 amino acids. Trimming cost V 3 bases and J 5 bases; bases outside gene matches: 8. CDR1 is SGHRS, CDR2 YFSETQ, per germline. The CDR3 region has the DNA TGCGCCAGCAGCTCAAGACAGGGTTTCGACGAGCAGTACTTC. Its protein is CASSSRQGFDEQYF.

The chain recombines TRBV10-1 with TRBJ2-2; no definite D call. V dropped 5 bases and J dropped 6 bases, with 16 bases sitting between them. Germline V gene lookup returns CDR1 WNHNN and CDR2 SYGVQD (reference sequence). The CDR3 spans 15 residues. The CDR3 coding sequence is TGCGCCAGCAGTACTTGGGCCCCTGGAGCCGGGGAGCTGTTTTTT. It codes for CASSTWAPGAGELFF.

The chain joins TRBV5-4 to TRBJ2-7; 7 nucleotides agree with TRBD2. Germline assignment: CDR1 SGHNT and CDR2 YYREEE (reference sequence). V was pared by 4 bases and J by 2 bases, with 3 bases of the junction left unmatched. The CDR3 is 13 residues long. DNA of the CDR3: TGTGCCAGCAGCCAGCGGGGCGCCTACGAGCAGTACTTC. Protein: CASSQRGAYEQYF.

V is TRBV21-1 and J is TRBJ1-2; the table's D call of TRBD1 was not tested on the DNA. TRBV21-1 is deemed a pseudogene. The CDR3 sequence is 12 residues long. The DNA for the CDR3 is TGTGCCAGCACGCAGGGGGGCTATGGCTACACCTTC. It encodes CASTQGGYGYTF.

The J gene is TRBJ2-1, the V gene TRBV9; 9 nucleotides line up with TRBD1. J lost 9 bases, V lost 3 bases, and 13 bases had no gene match. There are 16 residues in the CDR3. Per germline, CDR1 SGDLS and CDR2 YYNGEE. CDR3 region: CASSALGQGKGSEQFF. For the CDR3, the DNA is TGTGCCAGCAGCGCACTCGGACAGGGGAAGGGAAGTGAGCAGTTCTTC.